The 17 T cell receptor beta chains presented below share a single source sample, sequenced in a study of Graves' ophthalmopathy and Graves' hyperthyroidism. RNA transcripts yielded amplified TCR beta CDR3 regions. Following a first-round RT-PCR that used HTBI primers, a second-round multiplex PCR was carried out. Each CDR3 protein is one row after TCRdb ran MiXCR on the multiplex PCR reads. The data contain about 380,000 distinct CDR3 sequences, over 15% of them singletons. The specimen sequenced was peripheral blood. Receptors were obtained from a woman aged 18-30 years with stable Graves' hyperthyroidism.

This clonotype showed up many times. The chain combines TRBV12-3 or TRBV12-4 with TRBJ1-2, with D hard to call. The CDR3 spans 15 residues. The V end was cut by 7 bases, the J end by 0 bases, with 15 bases between. DNA of the CDR3: TGTGCCAGCACCCCAAGAGTAGGTTCTAACTATGGCTACACCTTC. The encoded protein is CASTPRVGSNYGYTF.

J is TRBJ1-3 and V is TRBV12-3 or TRBV12-4; 10 nucleotides line up with TRBD1. The CDR3 runs 14 residues. V lost 6 bases to trimming and J lost 11 bases; unmatched junction nucleotides: 10. This chain's CDR3 is CASSRDRGRNAIYF. The DNA of the CDR3 is TGTGCCAGCAGCCGGGACAGGGGACGGAACGCCATATATTTT.

This clonotype was counted at least ten times. This chain joins TRBV19 and TRBJ2-2; D possibly corresponds to TRBD1 (6 bases). The CDR3 has 15 amino acids. V lost 1 base, J lost 4 bases, and 10 bases lay in between. Germline-derived CDR1 and CDR2 are LNHDA and SQIVND (reference sequence). The CDR3 sequence is CASSIGQGTTGELFF. The CDR3, as DNA: TGTGCCAGTAGTATAGGGCAGGGGACCACCGGGGAGCTGTTTTTT.

Ten or more counts support this clonotype. This chain connects TRBV12-3 or TRBV12-4 to TRBJ1-1; 9 nucleotides line up with TRBD1. The CDR3 covers 16 residues. J gave up 2 bases and V 7 bases, and 11 bases lay outside the gene matches. CDR3 sequence: CASNSPGDRVNTEAFF. For the CDR3, the DNA is TGTGCCAGCAACTCCCCCGGGGACAGGGTAAACACTGAAGCTTTCTTT.

This clonotype was seen at least ten times. CDR3 in amino acids: CASRTGVGGYTF. CDR3 nucleotide sequence: TGTGCCAGCAGGACAGGGGTCGGTGGCTACACCTTC. The chain combines TRBV2 with TRBJ1-2; 8 nucleotides agree with TRBD1. The V segment lost 6 bases and the J segment 7 bases; nucleotides outside the gene matches: 4. Germline CDR1 SNHLY, CDR2 FYNNEI. The CDR3 has 12 residues.

This chain uses TRBV7-3 with TRBJ2-7; TRBD2 agrees at 10 bases. The junction had 8 bases not matched to a gene; V was cut back by 1 base and J by 2 bases. The CDR3 runs to 17 residues. Germline CDR1 reads SGHTA; CDR2 reads FQGTGA. In DNA, the CDR3 is TGTGCCAGCAGCTTAAGTAGCGGGGGGCTTACCCCCTACGAGCAGTACTTC. Translated, it gives CASSLSSGGLTPYEQYF.

The sample holds many counts of this clonotype. The rearrangement uses TRBV25-1 and TRBJ1-1, with 7 bases matching TRBD1. J lost 2 bases, V lost 8 bases, and 11 bases had no gene match. The CDR3 sequence is 15 residues long. Germline V gene data show CDR1 as MGHDK and CDR2 as SYGVNS. CDR3 protein: CASAILGTANTEAFF. Here the CDR3 DNA reads TGTGCCAGCGCTATCCTGGGGACAGCCAACACTGAAGCTTTCTTT.

This clonotype was seen ten or more times. The chain joins TRBV24-1 to TRBJ2-5, with D possibly called TRBD1 or TRBD2 (5 bases each). The germline gives CDR1 KGHDR, CDR2 SFDVKD. The CDR3 totals 14 residues. Trimming pared 2 bases from V and 2 bases from J, leaving 8 bases between. This chain's CDR3 is CATSDSGLQETQYF. As DNA, the CDR3 is TGTGCCACCAGTGATTCGGGGCTGCAAGAGACCCAGTACTTC.

This clonotype was picked up many times. The chain links TRBV9 to TRBJ2-7, with 7 nucleotides matching TRBD2. This CDR3 has 14 amino acids. V shed 0 bases and J 3 bases; nucleotides not matched to a gene: 3. CDR1 SGDLS and CDR2 YYNGEE come from the germline V gene. The CDR3 DNA follows: TGTGCCAGCAGCGTAGGCGGGGGAGACTACGAGCAGTACTTC. This codes for CASSVGGGDYEQYF.

This clonotype showed up many times. J is TRBJ2-5 and V is TRBV19, with D tentatively TRBD1 (6 bases). The CDR3 totals 13 residues. The V and J ends lost 5 bases and 5 bases respectively, with 12 bases between them. Germline lookup yields CDR1 LNHDA and CDR2 SQIVND (reference sequence). CDR3 DNA: TGTGCCAGTAGTTCCGCAGGGGCCGAGACCCAGTACTTC. Translated, it gives CASSSAGAETQYF.

There are many counts of this clonotype. The J gene is TRBJ1-5, the V gene TRBV7-2; no clear D. CDR3 length: 13 residues. Germline loops: CDR1 SGHTA, CDR2 FQGNSA. Trimming pared 0 bases from V and 7 bases from J, leaving 7 bases between. CDR3 loop: CASSLARGQPQHF. CDR3 nucleotides: TGTGCCAGCAGCTTAGCGCGAGGGCAGCCCCAGCATTTT.

V usage is TRBV7-9 and J usage is TRBJ1-2; 8 positions match TRBD1. Germline lookup yields CDR1 SEHNR and CDR2 FQNEAQ (reference sequence). With V trimmed by 4 bases and J by 7 bases, 11 bases remained unmatched. The CDR3 has 15 residues. The CDR3 DNA reads as TGTGCCAGCAGCTCACTAGGACAGGGCGTGAGTGGCTACACCTTC. Amino acids: CASSSLGQGVSGYTF.

The gene calls are TRBV24-1 and TRBJ2-5; no firm D call. CDR3 size: 13 residues. V was clipped by 3 bases and J by 7 bases, with 11 bases between them. CDR1 is KGHDR, CDR2 SFDVKD, per germline. The CDR3 sequence: CATSDRYSGTQYF. Here the CDR3 DNA reads TGTGCCACCAGTGATCGTTACTCGGGGACCCAGTACTTC.

The CDR3 is CASSATETYGYTF. The CDR3, as DNA: TGTGCCAGCAGCGCGACGGAAACCTATGGCTACACCTTC. The chain uses TRBV12-3 or TRBV12-4 and TRBJ1-2, with D hard to call. This CDR3 has 13 amino acids. Trimming pared 6 bases from V and 4 bases from J, leaving 12 bases between.

Many counts were recorded for this clonotype. This sequence joins TRBV6-1 and TRBJ2-7; D remains unclear. Germline V gene data show CDR1 as MNHNS and CDR2 as SASEGT. CDR3 length: 14 amino acids. Trimming pared 4 bases from V and 2 bases from J, leaving 12 bases between. The DNA of the CDR3 is TGTGCCAGCAGTGTTATTACGGTTACCTACGAGCAGTACTTC. This codes for CASSVITVTYEQYF.

This clonotype has ten or more counts. V and J are TRBV19 and TRBJ1-1; D is undetermined. Germline-derived CDR1 and CDR2 are LNHDA and SQIVND (reference sequence). The CDR3 sequence is 13 residues long. The V end was cut by 3 bases, the J end by 3 bases, with 8 bases between. The CDR3 DNA sequence: TGTGCCAGTAGTATTACTGGGTACACTGAAGCTTTCTTT. Protein sequence: CASSITGYTEAFF.

J is TRBJ2-6 and V is TRBV20-1, with TRBD2 matching 8 bases. Germline V lookup: CDR1 DFQATT, CDR2 SNEGSKA (reference sequence). This CDR3 spans 16 amino acids. Trimming removed 5 bases from V and 0 bases from J; junction bases left unmatched: 6. In DNA, the CDR3 is TGCAGTGCTGGAGGCGGGAGGAGCTCTGGGGCCAACGTCCTGACTTTC. This codes for CSAGGGRSSGANVLTF.